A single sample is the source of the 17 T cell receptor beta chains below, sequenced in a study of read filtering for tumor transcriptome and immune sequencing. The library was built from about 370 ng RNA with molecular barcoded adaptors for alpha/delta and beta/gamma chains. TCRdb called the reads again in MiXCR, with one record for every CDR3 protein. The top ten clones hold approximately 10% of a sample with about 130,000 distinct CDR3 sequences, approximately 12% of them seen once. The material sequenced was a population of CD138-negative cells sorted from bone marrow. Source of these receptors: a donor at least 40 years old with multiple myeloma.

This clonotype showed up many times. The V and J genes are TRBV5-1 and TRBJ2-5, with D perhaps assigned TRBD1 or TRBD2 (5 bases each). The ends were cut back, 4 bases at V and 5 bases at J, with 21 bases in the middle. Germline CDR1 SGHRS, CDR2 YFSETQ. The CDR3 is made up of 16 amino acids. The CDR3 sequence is CASSGGRVQSFETQYF. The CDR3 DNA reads TGCGCCAGCAGCGGGGGAAGGGTTCAAAGTTTTGAGACCCAGTACTTC.

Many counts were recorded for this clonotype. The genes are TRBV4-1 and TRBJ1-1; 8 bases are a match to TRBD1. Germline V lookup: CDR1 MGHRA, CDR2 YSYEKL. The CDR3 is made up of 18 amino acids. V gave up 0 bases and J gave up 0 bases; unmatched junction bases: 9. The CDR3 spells CASSQERDRWGVNTEAFF. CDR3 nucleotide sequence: TGCGCCAGCAGCCAAGAACGGGACAGGTGGGGGGTGAACACTGAAGCTTTCTTT.

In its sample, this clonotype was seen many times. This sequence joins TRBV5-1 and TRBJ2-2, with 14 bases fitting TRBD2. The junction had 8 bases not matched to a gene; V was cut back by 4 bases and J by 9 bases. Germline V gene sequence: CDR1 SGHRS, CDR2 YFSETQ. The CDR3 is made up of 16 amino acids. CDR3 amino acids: CASSPGTSGRDRELFF. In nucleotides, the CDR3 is TGCGCCAGCAGCCCAGGGACTAGCGGGAGAGACCGGGAGCTGTTTTTT.

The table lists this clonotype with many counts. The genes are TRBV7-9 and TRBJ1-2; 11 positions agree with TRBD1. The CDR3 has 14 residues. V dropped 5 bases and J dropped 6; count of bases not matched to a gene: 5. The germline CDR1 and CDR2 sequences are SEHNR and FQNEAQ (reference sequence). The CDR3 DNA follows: TGTGCCAGCAGCCCGCGGACAGGGGGCGATGGCTACACCTTC. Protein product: CASSPRTGGDGYTF. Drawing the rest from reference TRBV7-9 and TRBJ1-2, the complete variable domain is DTGVSQNPRHKITKRGQNVTFRCDPISEHNRLYWYRQTLGQGPEFLTYFQNEAQLEKSRLLSDRFSAERPKGSFSTLEIQRTEQGDSAMYLCASSPRTGGDGYTFGSGTRLTVV.

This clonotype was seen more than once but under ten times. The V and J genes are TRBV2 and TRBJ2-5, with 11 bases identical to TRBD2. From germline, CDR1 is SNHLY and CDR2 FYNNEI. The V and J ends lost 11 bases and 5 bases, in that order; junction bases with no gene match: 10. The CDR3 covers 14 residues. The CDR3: CAGKETSGTETQYF. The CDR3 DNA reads TGTGCCGGCAAAGAGACTAGCGGGACTGAGACCCAGTACTTC.

The DNA for the CDR3 is TGCGCCAGCAGCTTGGACGGATTTTATAGCAATCAGCCCCAGCATTTT. Translation: CASSLDGFYSNQPQHF. The chain employs TRBV5-1 and TRBJ1-5; unclear D gene. The CDR3 is 16 amino acids. Per the germline V gene, CDR1 is SGHRS and CDR2 is YFSETQ. Trimming removed 0 bases at V and 0 bases at J, with 10 bases between.

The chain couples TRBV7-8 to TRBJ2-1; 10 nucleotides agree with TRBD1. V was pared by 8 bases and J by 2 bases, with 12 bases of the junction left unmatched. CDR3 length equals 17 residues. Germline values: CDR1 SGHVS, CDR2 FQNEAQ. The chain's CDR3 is CASAGAGTGETYNEQFF. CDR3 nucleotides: TGTGCCAGCGCTGGTGCGGGGACAGGGGAAACCTACAATGAGCAGTTCTTC.

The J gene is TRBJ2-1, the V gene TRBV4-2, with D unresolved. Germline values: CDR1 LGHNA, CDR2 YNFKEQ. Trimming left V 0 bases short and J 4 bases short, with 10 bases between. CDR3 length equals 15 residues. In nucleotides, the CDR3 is TGTGCCAGCAGCCAAGATCTTGATGGGTACAATGAGCAGTTCTTC. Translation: CASSQDLDGYNEQFF.

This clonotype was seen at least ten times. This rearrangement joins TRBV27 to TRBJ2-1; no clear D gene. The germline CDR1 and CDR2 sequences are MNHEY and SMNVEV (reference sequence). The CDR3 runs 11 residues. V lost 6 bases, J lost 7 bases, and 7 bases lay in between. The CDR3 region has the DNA TGTGCCAGCAGAACTCTGAATGAGCAGTTCTTC. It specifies CASRTLNEQFF.

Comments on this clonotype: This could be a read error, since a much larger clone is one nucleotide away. Here the CDR3 reads CASSLAVTGELSF. The CDR3 DNA sequence: TGTGCCAGCAGCTTAGCCGTCACCGGGGAGCTGTCTTTT. The J gene is TRBJ2-2, the V gene TRBV7-2, with TRBD2 as a possible D gene (5 bases). Germline V lookup: CDR1 SGHTA, CDR2 FQGNSA. CDR3 length: 13 amino acids.

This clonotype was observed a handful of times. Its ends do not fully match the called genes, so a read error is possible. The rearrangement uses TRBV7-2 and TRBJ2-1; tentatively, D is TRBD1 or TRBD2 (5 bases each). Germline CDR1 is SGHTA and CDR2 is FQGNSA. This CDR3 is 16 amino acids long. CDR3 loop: CASSLTGLLVYSEQFF. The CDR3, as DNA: TGTGCCAGCAGCTTAACGGGGCTACTGGTTTACAGTGAGCAGTTCTTC.

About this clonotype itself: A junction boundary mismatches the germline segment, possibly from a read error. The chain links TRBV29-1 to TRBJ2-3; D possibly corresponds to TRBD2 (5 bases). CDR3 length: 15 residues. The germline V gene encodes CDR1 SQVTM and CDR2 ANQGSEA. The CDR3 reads CSVEDPGPSTNTQYF. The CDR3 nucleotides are TGCAGCGTTGAAGATCCTGGGCCTAGCACAAATACGCAGTATTTT.

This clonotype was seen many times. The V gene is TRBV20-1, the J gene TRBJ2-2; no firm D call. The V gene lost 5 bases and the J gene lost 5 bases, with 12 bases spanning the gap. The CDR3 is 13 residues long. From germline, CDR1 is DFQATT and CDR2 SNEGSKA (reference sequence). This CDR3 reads CSAHPRGTGELFF. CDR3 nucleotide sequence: TGCAGTGCTCACCCTCGTGGGACCGGGGAGCTGTTTTTT.

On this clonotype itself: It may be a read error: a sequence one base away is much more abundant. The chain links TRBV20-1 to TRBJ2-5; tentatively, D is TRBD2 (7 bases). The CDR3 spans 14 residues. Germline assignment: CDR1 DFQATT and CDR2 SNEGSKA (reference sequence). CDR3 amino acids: CSAREGGPLEIQYF. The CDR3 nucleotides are TGCAGTGCTAGAGAGGGGGGGCCATTAGAGATCCAGTACTTC.

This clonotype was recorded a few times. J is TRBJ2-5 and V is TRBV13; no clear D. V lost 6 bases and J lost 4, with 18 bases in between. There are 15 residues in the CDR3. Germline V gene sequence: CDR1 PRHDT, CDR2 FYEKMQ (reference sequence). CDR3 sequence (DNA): TGTGCCAGCAGTTCAGAGACCCACTCGGGAGAGACCCAGTACTTC. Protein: CASSSETHSGETQYF.

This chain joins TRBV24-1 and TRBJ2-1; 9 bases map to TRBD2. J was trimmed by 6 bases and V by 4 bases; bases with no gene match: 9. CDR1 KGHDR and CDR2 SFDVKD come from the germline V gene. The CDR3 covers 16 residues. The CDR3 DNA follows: TGTGCCACCAGTGACCATACGCGGGGGGGGGGCAATGAGCAGTTCTTC. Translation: CATSDHTRGGGNEQFF.

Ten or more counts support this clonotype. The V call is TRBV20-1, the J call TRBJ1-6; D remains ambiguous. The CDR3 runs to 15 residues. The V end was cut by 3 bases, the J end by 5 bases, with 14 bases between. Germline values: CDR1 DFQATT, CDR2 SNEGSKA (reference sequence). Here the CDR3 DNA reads TGCAGTGCTAGTATGCCGGGGTTGGATAATTCACCCCTCCACTTT. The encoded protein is CSASMPGLDNSPLHF.